The 7 T cell receptor beta chains presented below share a single source sample, sequenced in a study of blood T cell repertoires in COVID-19. Sequencing used immunoSEQ multiplex PCR; TCRdb keeps in-frame clones, though not all of them. The sample holds about 190,000 clones, about 84% seen once. The sequencing input was PBMCs or T cells enriched from blood (not recorded which). The receptors derive from a man aged 40-49 years with acute COVID-19.

V gene TRBV13 combines with J gene TRBJ1-3; D perhaps matches TRBD1 (6 bases). The V end lost 7 bases, the J end lost 0 bases, and 16 bases lay between the germline ends. The CDR3 is 16 amino acids. The V gene's germline CDR1 is PRHDT and CDR2 FYEKMQ (reference sequence). For the CDR3, the DNA is TGTGCCAGCAAATCTAGGGGGAAGACCTCTGGAAACACCATATATTTT. This gives the protein CASKSRGKTSGNTIYF.

The genes are TRBV10-1 and TRBJ2-7; 10 bases align to TRBD1. This CDR3 region has 12 residues. Germline V gene sequence: CDR1 WNHNN, CDR2 SYGVQD (reference sequence). V lost 9 bases to trimming and J lost 2 bases; unmatched junction nucleotides: 1. The DNA for the CDR3 is TGCGCCAGTGGACAGGGGGCCTACGAGCAGTACTTC. Protein sequence: CASGQGAYEQYF.

The chain is built from TRBV7-9 and TRBJ1-2, with D tentatively TRBD1 (5 bases). The CDR3 is made up of 16 amino acids. Looked up from germline, CDR1 is SEHNR and CDR2 is FQNEAQ (reference sequence). The V end was cut by 3 bases, the J end by 7 bases, with 21 bases between. In nucleotides, the CDR3 is TGTGCCAGCAGCTTTGCCTCCGGGACCCTGGGGGGTGGCTACACCTTC. Encoded protein: CASSFASGTLGGGYTF.

V gene TRBV6-5 combines with J gene TRBJ1-1; tentative D call: TRBD1 (5 bases). The germline V and J ends were trimmed by 6 bases and 7 bases, with 21 bases remaining between them. Germline assignment: CDR1 MNHEY and CDR2 SVGAGI. The CDR3 spans 15 residues. The CDR3 here is CASRDRQGFFGEAFF. In nucleotides, the CDR3 is TGTGCCAGCAGAGACAGACAAGGCTTTTTTGGTGAAGCTTTCTTT.

The chain recombines TRBV7-2 with TRBJ2-3, with TRBD1 matching 8 bases. Per the germline V gene, CDR1 is SGHTA and CDR2 is FQGNSA. Unmatched junction bases numbered 7, after V lost 5 bases and J lost 3 bases. This CDR3 spans 15 amino acids. CDR3 loop: CASSTRGPRTDTQYF. Here the CDR3 DNA reads TGTGCCAGCAGCACCAGGGGGCCAAGAACAGATACGCAGTATTTT. The variable domain in full, completed from reference TRBV7-2 and TRBJ2-3, reads GAGVSQSPSNKVTEKGKDVELRCDPISGHTALYWYRQSLGQGLEFLIYFQGNSAPDKSGLPSDRFSAERTGGSVSTLTIQRTQQEDSAVYLCASSTRGPRTDTQYFGPGTRLTVL.

The chain employs TRBV6-4 and TRBJ2-5; 8 bases line up with TRBD1. CDR3 size: 15 residues. Germline CDR1 is MRHNA and CDR2 is SNTAGT. Losses at the gene ends were 6 bases for V and 4 bases for J; bases not matched to a gene: 10. The CDR3, as DNA: TGTGCCAGCAGCCGACAGGGGAAGTCAGGAGAGACCCAGTACTTC. Its translation is CASSRQGKSGETQYF.

V usage is TRBV2 and J usage is TRBJ2-5, with D perhaps matching TRBD1 (6 bases). V was shortened by 6 bases and J by 2 bases, with 13 bases between the two germline ends. The CDR3 covers 14 residues. Germline values: CDR1 SNHLY, CDR2 FYNNEI. The CDR3 bases are TGTGCCAGCAGCCCCGGGACATATCAAGAGACCCAGTACTTC. It translates to CASSPGTYQETQYF.